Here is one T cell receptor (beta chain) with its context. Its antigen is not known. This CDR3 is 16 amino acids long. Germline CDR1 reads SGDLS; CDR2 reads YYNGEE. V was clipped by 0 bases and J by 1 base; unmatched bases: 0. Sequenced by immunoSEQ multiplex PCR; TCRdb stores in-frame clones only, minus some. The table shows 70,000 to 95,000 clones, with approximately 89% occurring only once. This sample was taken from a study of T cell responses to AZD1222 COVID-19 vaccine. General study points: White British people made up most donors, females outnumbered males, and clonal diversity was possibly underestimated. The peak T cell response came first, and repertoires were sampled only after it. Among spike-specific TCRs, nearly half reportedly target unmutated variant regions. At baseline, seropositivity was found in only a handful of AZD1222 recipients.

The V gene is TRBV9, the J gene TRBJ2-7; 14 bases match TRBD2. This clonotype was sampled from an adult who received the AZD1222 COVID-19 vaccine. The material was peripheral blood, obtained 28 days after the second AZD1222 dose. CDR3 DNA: TGTGCCAGCAGCGTAGGGACTAGCGGGAGGTCCTACGAGCAGTACTTC. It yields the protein CASSVGTSGRSYEQYF.